The table lists the clone carrying this T cell receptor (beta chain) with a few counts. Its antigen remains unknown. With V trimmed by 5 bases and J by 6 bases, 11 bases remained unmatched. This CDR3 has 15 amino acids. The data stem from a study of blood T cells in healthy people across ages. Broader study findings: Donor CMV status, an unknown factor, possibly confounded changes in expanded clonotypes.

Next came a second PCR, run for about 6 to 11 cycles, which used a sample-barcoded 5' primer along with a J-beta primer mix. TCRdb called the 5' RACE reads again in MiXCR, with one record for every CDR3 protein. The sample shows about 1 million distinct CDR3 sequences, around 43% of them seen only once. The TCR originated in a woman aged 55-70 years in good health. The sequenced material came from blood. This chain links TRBV12-3 or TRBV12-4 with TRBJ1-2; 8 nucleotides line up with TRBD1. Here the CDR3 reads CASSNPGQGGHGYTF. Written as DNA, the CDR3 is TGTGCCAGCAGTAACCCTGGACAGGGAGGACATGGCTACACCTTC.